These 29 T cell receptor beta chains originate from one sample sequenced in a study of technical replicates of blood from a few donors. Sequenced by immunoSEQ multiplex PCR; TCRdb stores in-frame clones only, minus some. The table includes more than 65,000 clones, over 95% detected once. The specimen was T cells isolated from PBMCs. These receptors originate from a human donor in good health.

The chain is built from TRBV6-6 and TRBJ2-3, with TRBD1 as a possible D gene (6 bases). Trimming stripped 5 bases from V and 0 bases from J, with 15 bases between. CDR1 is MNHNY, CDR2 SVGAGI, per germline (reference sequence). The CDR3 length is 16 residues. CDR3 sequence: CASSRRTVYSTDTQYF. CDR3 DNA: TGTGCCAGCAGTCGACGGACAGTTTATAGCACAGATACGCAGTATTTT.

This clone was seen a single time. The CDR3 DNA reads TGTGCCAGTATCCCGAACGGGGGGGTTAAAAACAATGAGCAGTTCTTC. Protein product: CASIPNGGVKNNEQFF. The rearrangement links TRBV2 to TRBJ2-1; the match to TRBD2 covers 8 bases. Per the germline V gene, CDR1 is SNHLY and CDR2 is FYNNEI. The CDR3 sequence is 16 residues long. J lost 5 bases, V lost 9 bases, and 15 bases had no gene match.

The J gene is TRBJ2-1, the V gene TRBV6-1; D possibly corresponds to TRBD1 (5 bases). The germline CDR1 and CDR2 sequences are MNHNS and SASEGT. The CDR3 is 16 residues long. V was shortened by 1 base and J by 4 bases, with 14 bases between the two germline ends. For the CDR3, the DNA is TGTGCCAGCAGTGAAGACCCCAGGACATTTTACAATGAGCAGTTCTTC. Its protein is CASSEDPRTFYNEQFF.

The gene calls are TRBV21-1 and TRBJ1-2. TRBV21-1 has pseudogene status. The CDR3 contains 15 residues. CDR3 DNA sequence: TGTGCCAGCAGCAAATATAGATGGGACTCGTCGGGCTACACCTTC. Amino acids: CASSKYRWDSSGYTF.

The chain is built from TRBV28 and TRBJ2-3, with D tentatively TRBD1 (6 bases). CDR1 MDHEN and CDR2 SYDVKM come from the germline V gene. Trimming cost V 2 bases and J 3 bases, with 9 bases left between them. The CDR3 has 14 residues. The CDR3 spells CASSLRQGTDTQYF. The CDR3, as DNA: TGTGCCAGCAGTTTACGGCAGGGGACAGATACGCAGTATTTT.

The rearrangement links TRBV28 to TRBJ2-3, with unresolved D. The V and J ends lost 4 bases and 2 bases respectively, with 4 bases between them. The V gene's germline CDR1 is MDHEN and CDR2 SYDVKM. The CDR3 consists of 12 residues. The CDR3 nucleotides are TGTGCCAGCAGTTCTTACACAGATACGCAGTATTTT. This translates into CASSSYTDTQYF.

This sequence joins TRBV9 and TRBJ2-1; D is perhaps TRBD2 (6 bases). V lost 0 bases and J lost 7, with 11 bases in between. The CDR3 consists of 14 residues. Germline-derived CDR1 and CDR2 are SGDLS and YYNGEE. The CDR3 region has the DNA TGTGCCAGCAGCGTAGAGAGTGGGGGGAATGAGCAGTTCTTC. This translates into CASSVESGGNEQFF.

The V gene is TRBV7-6, the J gene TRBJ1-2, with 8 bases aligning to TRBD1. Trimming at V came to 1 base and at J to 5 bases, leaving 3 bases not matched to a gene. Germline V CDR1 and CDR2: SGHVS, FNYEAQ. This CDR3 is built from 14 residues. The CDR3 loop reads CASSLGTGPYGYTF. For the CDR3, the DNA is TGTGCCAGCAGCTTAGGGACAGGGCCTTATGGCTACACCTTC.

V usage is TRBV4-1 and J usage is TRBJ2-1, with TRBD2 identical over 9 bases. This CDR3 spans 17 amino acids. After removal of 1 base from V and 2 bases from J, the junction contained 6 bases not matched to a gene. Germline V CDR1 and CDR2: MGHRA, YSYEKL. Here the CDR3 reads CASSQVLAGGPYNEQFF. The CDR3 nucleotides are TGCGCCAGCAGCCAAGTTTTGGCGGGAGGGCCCTACAATGAGCAGTTCTTC.

CDR3 amino acids: CASSLAPGTTYEQYF. CDR3 nucleotide sequence: TGTGCCAGCAGCTTAGCGCCCGGGACTACCTACGAGCAGTACTTC. This chain uses TRBV7-2 with TRBJ2-7; 7 nucleotides match TRBD2. Germline loops: CDR1 SGHTA, CDR2 FQGNSA. CDR3 length: 15 amino acids. J lost 2 bases, V lost 0 bases, and 4 bases had no gene match.

This clone was picked up one time. This sequence joins TRBV11-1 and TRBJ2-7, with a possible D match to TRBD1 (6 bases). Trimming took off 4 bases at V and 8 bases at J, with 15 bases between the two ends. CDR1 and CDR2 (germline): SGHAT, FQDESV (reference sequence). This CDR3 spans 13 amino acids. The CDR3 DNA is TGTGCCAGCAGCTCCCGAGGGGGTGATCAGCAGTACTTC. It yields the protein CASSSRGGDQQYF. The whole variable domain, remainder taken from reference TRBV11-1 and TRBJ2-7, is EAEVAQSPRYKITEKSQAVAFWCDPISGHATLYWYRQILGQGPELLVQFQDESVVDDSQLPKDRFSAERLKGVDSTLKIQPAELGDSAMYLCASSSRGGDQQYFGPGTRLTVT.

The chain has TRBV27 and TRBJ2-1, with D tentatively TRBD1 (6 bases). Per the germline V gene, CDR1 is MNHEY and CDR2 is SMNVEV (reference sequence). This CDR3 has 16 amino acids. Trimming removed 7 bases at V and 0 bases at J, with 16 bases between. The CDR3, as DNA: TGTGCCAGCACTAACTGGCAGGGGAGCTCCTACAATGAGCAGTTCTTC. Translated: CASTNWQGSSYNEQFF.

Only one count was recorded for this clone. The gene calls are TRBV29-1 and TRBJ2-2; possibly TRBD2 for D (6 bases). Germline assignment: CDR1 SQVTM and CDR2 ANQGSEA. The CDR3 loop spans 13 amino acids. CDR3 nucleotides: TGCGTTAGCGGAGGATGGGGAACCGGGGAGCTGTTTTTT. The encoded protein is CVSGGWGTGELFF.

This chain uses TRBV19 with TRBJ2-7; TRBD1 matches at 8 bases. The CDR3 loop spans 14 amino acids. J lost 3 bases, V lost 7 bases, and 8 bases had no gene match. Germline loops: CDR1 LNHDA, CDR2 SQIVND (reference sequence). As DNA, the CDR3 is TGTGCCAGTACCGCCGGACAGGGAGGCTACGAGCAGTACTTC. It yields the protein CASTAGQGGYEQYF.

The chain employs TRBV2 and TRBJ2-5; D is uncertain. The germline V gene encodes CDR1 SNHLY and CDR2 FYNNEI. V lost 6 bases to trimming and J lost 5 bases, with 7 bases between them. The CDR3 consists of 11 residues. This chain's CDR3 is CASRVRETQYF. Here the CDR3 DNA reads TGTGCCAGCAGGGTACGGGAGACCCAGTACTTC.

This clone was detected only once. The rearrangement uses TRBV28 and TRBJ1-1, with TRBD1 as a possible D gene (5 bases). The V and J ends lost 5 bases and 1 base respectively, with 5 bases between them. The CDR3 is made up of 12 amino acids. Per the germline V gene, CDR1 is MDHEN and CDR2 is SYDVKM. The CDR3 region has the DNA TGTGCCAGCAGTGGGGCGAACACTGAAGCTTTCTTT. Its translation is CASSGANTEAFF.

The CDR3 spells CASSLGGGQGGVLWAFF. CDR3 coding DNA: TGTGCCAGCAGCTTAGGAGGTGGGCAGGGTGGTGTTCTTTGGGCTTTCTTT. The V and J genes are TRBV11-2 and TRBJ1-1; D might be TRBD1 (5 bases). The CDR3 is 17 residues long. Trimming cost V 1 base and J 11 bases, with 26 bases left between them. Germline values: CDR1 SGHAT, CDR2 FQNNGV.

The V gene is TRBV28, the J gene TRBJ2-1, with 11 nucleotides matching TRBD1. CDR3 length: 15 residues. Unmatched junction bases numbered 9, after V lost 6 bases and J lost 8 bases. Germline V gene data show CDR1 as MDHEN and CDR2 as SYDVKM. As DNA, the CDR3 is TGTGCCAGCAGGACCCCGGGACAGGGGGGCTATGAGCAGTTCTTC. As protein: CASRTPGQGGYEQFF.

The rearrangement uses TRBV7-6 and TRBJ1-2; no clear D gene. Trimming pared 3 bases from V and 4 bases from J, leaving 9 bases between. Germline CDR1 reads SGHVS; CDR2 reads FNYEAQ. This CDR3 comprises 13 residues. CDR3 in amino acids: CASSFPGGYGYTF. For the CDR3, the DNA is TGTGCCAGCAGCTTTCCGGGAGGCTATGGCTACACCTTC.

The gene calls are TRBV28 and TRBJ2-6; the D is unclear. This CDR3 region has 16 residues. Germline V gene sequence: CDR1 MDHEN, CDR2 SYDVKM. Trimming shortened V by 0 bases and J by 0 bases, and 6 bases separated the two germline ends. CDR3 DNA: TGTGCCAGCAGTTTATGGGGCTTCTCTGGGGCCAACGTCCTGACTTTC. The encoded protein is CASSLWGFSGANVLTF.

The rearrangement links TRBV30 to TRBJ1-2; 10 nucleotides line up with TRBD1. Unmatched junction bases numbered 10, after V lost 2 bases and J lost 7 bases. CDR1 GTSNPN and CDR2 SVGIG come from the germline V gene (reference sequence). This CDR3 spans 15 amino acids. The CDR3 is CAWSSGTGAIAGYTF. The CDR3 DNA is TGTGCCTGGAGTTCCGGGACAGGGGCCATCGCTGGCTACACCTTC.

The V and J genes are TRBV29-1 and TRBJ1-1, with unresolved D. V was trimmed by 4 bases and J by 1 base, leaving 16 bases between them. The germline V gene has CDR1 SQVTM and CDR2 ANQGSEA. The CDR3 has 15 residues. The CDR3 sequence: CSVVIAGHTNTEAFF. Written as DNA, the CDR3 is TGCAGCGTTGTCATTGCAGGCCATACGAACACTGAAGCTTTCTTT.

V gene TRBV5-1 combines with J gene TRBJ2-5; 7 nucleotides line up with TRBD2. V dropped 5 bases and J dropped 1; count of bases not matched to a gene: 8. CDR3 length: 15 residues. The germline CDR1 and CDR2 sequences are SGHRS and YFSETQ. This CDR3 reads CASRGVGGAQETQYF. As DNA, the CDR3 is TGCGCCAGCAGAGGTGTGGGAGGGGCCCAAGAGACCCAGTACTTC.

The chain couples TRBV6-5 to TRBJ1-5; TRBD1 is a possible D gene (6 bases). Trimming pared 7 bases from V and 4 bases from J, leaving 17 bases between. This CDR3 has 15 residues. Looked up from germline, CDR1 is MNHEY and CDR2 is SVGAGI. The CDR3 loop reads CASKRDKLVNQPQHF. CDR3 nucleotides: TGTGCCAGCAAAAGGGACAAACTGGTGAATCAGCCCCAGCATTTT.

The chain recombines TRBV6-6 with TRBJ2-7, with D perhaps TRBD2 (5 bases). This CDR3 spans 15 amino acids. Germline V CDR1 and CDR2: MNHNY, SVGAGI (reference sequence). Trimming removed 3 bases at V and 2 bases at J, with 14 bases between. CDR3 DNA sequence: TGTGCCAGCAGTTATTGGGCGGGCGGAACCTACGAGCAGTACTTC. Its translation is CASSYWAGGTYEQYF.

The chain joins TRBV7-8 to TRBJ2-7; TRBD1 is a possible D gene (6 bases). The CDR3 runs to 14 residues. Trimming shortened V by 4 bases and J by 4 bases, and 14 bases separated the two germline ends. Per germline, CDR1 SGHVS and CDR2 FQNEAQ. The CDR3 is CASSSRTARYEQYF. The CDR3 DNA sequence: TGTGCCAGCAGCTCGCGGACAGCCAGGTACGAGCAGTACTTC.

The rearrangement uses TRBV4-1 and TRBJ2-7; D not resolved. The CDR3 is made up of 13 amino acids. Trimming pared 4 bases from V and 2 bases from J, leaving 9 bases between. Germline CDR1 and CDR2: MGHRA and YSYEKL. The CDR3 reads CASSRGAPYEQYF. The CDR3 nucleotides read TGCGCCAGCAGCCGAGGCGCGCCCTACGAGCAGTACTTC.

The chain carries TRBV5-1 and TRBJ1-6; tentative D call: TRBD1 (5 bases). This CDR3 comprises 18 residues. V gave up 4 bases and J gave up 3 bases, with 20 bases separating them. Per the germline V gene, CDR1 is SGHRS and CDR2 is YFSETQ. CDR3 protein: CASSRGDVGAIYNSPLHF. CDR3 DNA sequence: TGCGCCAGCAGCCGGGGGGACGTGGGAGCCATCTATAATTCACCCCTCCACTTT.

The chain employs TRBV28 and TRBJ2-7; D may be TRBD1 (5 bases). Germline lookup yields CDR1 MDHEN and CDR2 SYDVKM. The V end was cut by 5 bases, the J end by 0 bases, with 14 bases between. The CDR3 runs to 15 residues. The CDR3 sequence: CASSRSDMTSYEQYF. Here the CDR3 DNA reads TGTGCCAGCAGTCGGTCGGACATGACCTCCTACGAGCAGTACTTC. Filled out from reference TRBV28 and TRBJ2-7, the complete variable domain reads DVKVTQSSRYLVKRTGEKVFLECVQDMDHENMFWYRQDPGLGLRLIYFSYDVKMKEKGDIPEGYSVSREKKERFSLILESASTNQTSMYLCASSRSDMTSYEQYFGPGTRLTVT.